This T cell receptor (beta chain) appears in the sequencing data of a study of blood T cell repertoires in COVID-19. Across the whole study: Samples came from the United States, Italy and Spain, spanning acute and convalescent COVID-19. Nucleic acid was either cDNA or gDNA, and it came from T cells, B-cell-depleted T cells, or PBMCs.

Recruited during active infection, patients (from Seattle) were subsequently followed longitudinally. As handled by the study authors: Amplification of reference gene primers provided the estimated nucleated cell counts. Clones were read by immunoSEQ multiplex PCR, and TCRdb kept only the in-frame ones, dropping some. V and J calls and clone size come straight from that table; D and trimming were deduced from the DNA. Among 300,000 to 350,000 clones listed, around 87% were seen once. Trimming took off 5 bases at V and 1 base at J, with 14 bases between the two ends. Germline lookup yields CDR1 MNHNY and CDR2 SVGAGI (reference sequence). This CDR3 has 15 residues.

J is TRBJ2-5 and V is TRBV6-6; D unclear. The source material was peripheral blood. The source is a woman between 40 and 55 years old with COVID-19, enrolled during active disease. CDR3 nucleotides: TGTGCCAGCAGTCCACAGATTAGTTCCCAAGAGACCCAGTACTTC. Its protein is CASSPQISSQETQYF.